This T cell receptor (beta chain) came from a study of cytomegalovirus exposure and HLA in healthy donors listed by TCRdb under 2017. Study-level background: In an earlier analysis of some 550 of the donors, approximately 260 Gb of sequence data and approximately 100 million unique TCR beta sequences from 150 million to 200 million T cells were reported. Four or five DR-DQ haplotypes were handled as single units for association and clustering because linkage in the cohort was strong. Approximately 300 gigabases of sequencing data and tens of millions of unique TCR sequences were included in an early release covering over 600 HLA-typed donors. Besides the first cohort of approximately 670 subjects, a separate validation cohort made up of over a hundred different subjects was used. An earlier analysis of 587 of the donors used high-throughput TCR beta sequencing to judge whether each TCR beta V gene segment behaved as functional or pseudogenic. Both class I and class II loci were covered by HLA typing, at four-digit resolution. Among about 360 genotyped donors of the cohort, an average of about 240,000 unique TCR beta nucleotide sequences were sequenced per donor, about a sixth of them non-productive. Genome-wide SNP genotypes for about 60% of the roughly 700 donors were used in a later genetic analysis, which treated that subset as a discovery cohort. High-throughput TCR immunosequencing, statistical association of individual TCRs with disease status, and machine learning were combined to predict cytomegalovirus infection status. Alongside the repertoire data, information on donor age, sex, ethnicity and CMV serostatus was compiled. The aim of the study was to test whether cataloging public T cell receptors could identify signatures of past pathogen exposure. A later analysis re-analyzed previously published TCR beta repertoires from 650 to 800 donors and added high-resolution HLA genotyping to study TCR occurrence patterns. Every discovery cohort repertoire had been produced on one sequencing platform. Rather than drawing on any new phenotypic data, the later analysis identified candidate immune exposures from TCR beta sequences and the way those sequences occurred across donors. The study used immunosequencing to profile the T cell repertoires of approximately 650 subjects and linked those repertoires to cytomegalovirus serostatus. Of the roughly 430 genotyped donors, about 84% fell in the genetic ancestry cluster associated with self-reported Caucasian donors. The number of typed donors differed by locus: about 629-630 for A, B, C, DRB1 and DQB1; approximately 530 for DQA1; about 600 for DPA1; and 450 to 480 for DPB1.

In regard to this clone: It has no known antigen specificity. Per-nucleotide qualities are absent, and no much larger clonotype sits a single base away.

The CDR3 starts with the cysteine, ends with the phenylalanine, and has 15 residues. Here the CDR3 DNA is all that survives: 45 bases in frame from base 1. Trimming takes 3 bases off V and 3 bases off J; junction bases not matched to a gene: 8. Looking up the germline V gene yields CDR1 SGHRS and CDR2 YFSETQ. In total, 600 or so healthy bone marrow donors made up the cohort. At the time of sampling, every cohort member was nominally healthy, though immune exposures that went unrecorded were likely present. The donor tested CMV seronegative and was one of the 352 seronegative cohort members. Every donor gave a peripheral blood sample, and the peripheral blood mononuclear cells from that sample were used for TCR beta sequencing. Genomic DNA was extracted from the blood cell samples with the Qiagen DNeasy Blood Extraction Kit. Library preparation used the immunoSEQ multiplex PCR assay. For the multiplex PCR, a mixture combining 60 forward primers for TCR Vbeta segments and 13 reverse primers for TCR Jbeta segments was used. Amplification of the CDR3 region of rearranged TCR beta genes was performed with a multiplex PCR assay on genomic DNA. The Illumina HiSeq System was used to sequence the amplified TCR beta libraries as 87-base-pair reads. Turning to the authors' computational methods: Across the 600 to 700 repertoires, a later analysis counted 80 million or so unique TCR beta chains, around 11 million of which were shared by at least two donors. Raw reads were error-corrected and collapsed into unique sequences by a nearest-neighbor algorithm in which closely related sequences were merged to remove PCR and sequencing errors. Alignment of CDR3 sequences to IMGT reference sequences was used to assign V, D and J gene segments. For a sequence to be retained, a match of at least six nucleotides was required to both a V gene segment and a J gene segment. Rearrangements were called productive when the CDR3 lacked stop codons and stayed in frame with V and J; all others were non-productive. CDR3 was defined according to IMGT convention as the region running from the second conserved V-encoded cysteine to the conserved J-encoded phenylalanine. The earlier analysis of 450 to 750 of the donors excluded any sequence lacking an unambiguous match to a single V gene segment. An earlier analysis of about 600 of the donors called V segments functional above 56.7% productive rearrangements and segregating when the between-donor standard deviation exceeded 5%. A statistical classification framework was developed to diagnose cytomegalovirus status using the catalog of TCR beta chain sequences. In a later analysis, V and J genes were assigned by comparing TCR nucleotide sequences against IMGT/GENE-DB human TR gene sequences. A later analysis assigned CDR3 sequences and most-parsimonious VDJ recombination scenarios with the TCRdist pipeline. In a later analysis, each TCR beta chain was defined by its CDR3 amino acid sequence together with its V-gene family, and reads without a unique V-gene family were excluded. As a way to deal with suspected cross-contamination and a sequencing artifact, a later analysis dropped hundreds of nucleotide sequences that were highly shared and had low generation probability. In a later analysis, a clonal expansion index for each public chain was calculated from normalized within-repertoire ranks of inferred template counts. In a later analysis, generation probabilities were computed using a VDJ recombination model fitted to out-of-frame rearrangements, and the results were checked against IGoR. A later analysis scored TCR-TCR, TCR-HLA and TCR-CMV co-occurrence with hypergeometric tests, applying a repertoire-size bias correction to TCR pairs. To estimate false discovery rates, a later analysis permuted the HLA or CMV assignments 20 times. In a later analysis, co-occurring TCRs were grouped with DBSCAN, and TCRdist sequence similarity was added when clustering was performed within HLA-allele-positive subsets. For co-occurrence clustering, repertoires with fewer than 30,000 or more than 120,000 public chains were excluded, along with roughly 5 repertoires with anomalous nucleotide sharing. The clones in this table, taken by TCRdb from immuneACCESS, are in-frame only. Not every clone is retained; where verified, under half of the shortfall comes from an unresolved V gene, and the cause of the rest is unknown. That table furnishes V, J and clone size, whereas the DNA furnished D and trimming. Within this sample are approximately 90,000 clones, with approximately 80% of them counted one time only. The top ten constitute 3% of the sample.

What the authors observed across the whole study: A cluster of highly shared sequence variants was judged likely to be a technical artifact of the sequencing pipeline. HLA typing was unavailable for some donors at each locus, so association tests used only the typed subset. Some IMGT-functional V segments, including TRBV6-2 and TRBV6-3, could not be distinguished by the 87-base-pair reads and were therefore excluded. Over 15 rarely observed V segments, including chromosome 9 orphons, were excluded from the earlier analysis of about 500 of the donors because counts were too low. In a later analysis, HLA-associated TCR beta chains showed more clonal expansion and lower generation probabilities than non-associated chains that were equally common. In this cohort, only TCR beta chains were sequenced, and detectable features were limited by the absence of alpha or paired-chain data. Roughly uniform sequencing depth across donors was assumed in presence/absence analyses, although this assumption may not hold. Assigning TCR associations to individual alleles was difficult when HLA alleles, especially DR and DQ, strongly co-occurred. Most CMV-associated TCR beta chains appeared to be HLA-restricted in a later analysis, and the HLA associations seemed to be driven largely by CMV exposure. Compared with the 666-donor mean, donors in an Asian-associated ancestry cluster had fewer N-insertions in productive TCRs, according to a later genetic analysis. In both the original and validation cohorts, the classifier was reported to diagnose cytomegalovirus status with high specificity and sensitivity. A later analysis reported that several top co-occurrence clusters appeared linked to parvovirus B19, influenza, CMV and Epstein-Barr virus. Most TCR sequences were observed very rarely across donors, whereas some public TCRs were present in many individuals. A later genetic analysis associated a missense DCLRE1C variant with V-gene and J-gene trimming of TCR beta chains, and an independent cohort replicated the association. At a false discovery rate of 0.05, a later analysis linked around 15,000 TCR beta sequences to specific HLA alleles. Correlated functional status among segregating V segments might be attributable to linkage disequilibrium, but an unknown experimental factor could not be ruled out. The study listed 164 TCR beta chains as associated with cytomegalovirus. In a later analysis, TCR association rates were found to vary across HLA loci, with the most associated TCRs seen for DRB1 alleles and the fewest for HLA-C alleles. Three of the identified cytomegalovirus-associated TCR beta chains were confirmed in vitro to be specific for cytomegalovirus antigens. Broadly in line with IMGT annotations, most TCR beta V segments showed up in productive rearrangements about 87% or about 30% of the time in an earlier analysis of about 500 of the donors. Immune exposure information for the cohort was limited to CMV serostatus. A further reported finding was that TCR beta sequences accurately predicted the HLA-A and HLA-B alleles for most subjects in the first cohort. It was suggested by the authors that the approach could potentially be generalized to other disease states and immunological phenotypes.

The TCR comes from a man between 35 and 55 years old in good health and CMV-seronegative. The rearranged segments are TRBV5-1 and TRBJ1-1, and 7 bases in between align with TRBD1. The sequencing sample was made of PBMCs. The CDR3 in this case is CASSWGQGDDTEAFF. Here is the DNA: TGCGCCAGCAGCTGGGGGCAGGGGGACGACACTGAAGCTTTCTTT.